The clone carrying this T cell receptor (beta chain) was counted at least ten times. The data originate from a study of T cells after yellow fever vaccination. TCRdb passed the 5' RACE reads through MiXCR, listing each CDR3 protein once. The sample carries some 130,000 distinct CDR3 sequences, roughly 6.7% recorded once. There are 15 residues in the CDR3. Unmatched junction bases numbered 3, after V lost 5 bases and J lost 4 bases. This chain uses TRBV12-3 or TRBV12-4 with TRBJ2-1; TRBD2 agrees at 12 bases. The sample consisted of CD4+ T cells sorted from PBMCs, taken 10 days after the yellow fever booster vaccination. This TCR was recovered from a man between 25 and 39 years old who received the YFV17D yellow fever vaccine. The chain's CDR3 is CASSRLAGAYNEQFF. CDR3 sequence (DNA): TGTGCCAGCAGTCGACTAGCGGGAGCTTACAATGAGCAGTTCTTC.